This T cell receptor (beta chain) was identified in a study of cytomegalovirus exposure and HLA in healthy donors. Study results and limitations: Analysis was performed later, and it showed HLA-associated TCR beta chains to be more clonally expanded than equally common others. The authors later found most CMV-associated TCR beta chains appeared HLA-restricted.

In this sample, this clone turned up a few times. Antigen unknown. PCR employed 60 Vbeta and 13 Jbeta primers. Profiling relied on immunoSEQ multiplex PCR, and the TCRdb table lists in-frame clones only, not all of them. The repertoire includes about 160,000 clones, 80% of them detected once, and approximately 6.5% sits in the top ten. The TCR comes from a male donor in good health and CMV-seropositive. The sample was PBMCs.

CDR3 nucleotide sequence: TGTGCCAGCAGCCTGCAGTACGAGCAGTACTTC. Translated: CASSLQYEQYF. This chain uses TRBV7-8 with TRBJ2-7; D is unresolved. The V end was cut by 5 bases, the J end by 4 bases, with 6 bases between. From germline, CDR1 is SGHVS and CDR2 FQNEAQ. The length of the CDR3 is 11 residues.